This TCR beta chain was retrieved from a study of blood T cell repertoires in COVID-19 (dated by TCRdb to 2020 to 2021). Study-level background: Samples covering the acute and convalescent phases of COVID-19 were provided by collaborators in the United States, Italy and Spain. The material from the prospective study consisted of cDNA or gDNA derived from T cells, B-cell-depleted T cells, or PBMCs. Deeply sampled blood TCRbeta repertoires from subjects exposed to, actively infected with, or recovered from COVID-19 were included in the dataset. The repertoires were released in a freely available public database meant as a resource for research on the immune response to SARS-CoV-2. Samples were obtained from the ongoing ImmuneRACE study (first 160 participants) and from 1,200 or so subjects provided by 6 global collaborators. Sample metadata almost always included a de-identified subject ID, COVID-19 status, age in years and sex. Where available, HLA class I and class II types were taken from metadata supplied by the sample provider and were not determined by assay-based typing.

Participants in the prospective study were enrolled through a virtual design, were aged 18 to 89 years, and lived in 24 United States geographic areas. In the prospective study, participants were assigned to cohorts based on the clinical history participants reported in a screening survey and a study questionnaire. Recovered participants in ImmuneRACE Cohort 3 were defined by two consecutive negative NP/OP PCR tests, clearance by a healthcare professional, or resolution of symptoms. In the prospective study, whole blood, serum and a nasopharyngeal or oropharyngeal swab were collected from each participant by mobile phlebotomists. Prospective study participants could optionally give additional blood draws and questionnaires over a 2-month period. Before DNA extraction, prospective study blood samples were shipped either frozen or at room temperature. Details on this clone: Its antigen is still unknown. Base qualities are not recorded, but no much larger clone differs from it by a single base.

Results the study describes overall, beyond this receptor: The amount of clinical and demographic metadata varied by source and participant and was provided uncurated.

The immunoSEQ Assay, a bias-controlled multiplex PCR, was used to amplify TCRbeta CDR3 regions from genomic DNA. The original pipeline was this. Nucleated cell counts per sample were estimated from amplification of reference gene primers within the assay. Sequence reads were collapsed and filtered to measure the absolute abundance of every unique TCRbeta CDR3 rearrangement. For each sample, productive Simpson clonality was calculated as the square root of Simpson's diversity index over productive rearrangements. Here the immuneACCESS table is served through TCRdb, limited to in-frame sequences with V and J called. Missing clones are a known gap in these copies; in checked studies unresolved V genes cover under half, and the rest lacks a known reason. V and J calls plus clone size are reproduced from that table; the DNA served to infer D and trimming. The sample profile shows 490,000 or so clones; roughly nine tenths of them were found once. Jointly, the top ten make up 7% to 10% of the sample.

Trimming leaves V shorter by 3 bases and J shorter by 3 bases, with the junction holding 8 bases beyond the gene matches. CDR1 and CDR2 are drawn from the germline V gene: SGHVS, FQNEAQ. From its cysteine to its phenylalanine, the CDR3 spans 17 amino acids. Only CDR3 DNA is held: 51 bases, read in frame from base 1. The sequencing sample was made of PBMCs or T cells enriched from blood (not recorded which). The TCR was taken from an older woman who had recovered from COVID-19. Rearrangement joined TRBV7-8 to TRBJ2-1; 10 bases in between match TRBD2. The CDR3 in this case is CASSFVSSGGIYNEQFF. The DNA sequence is as follows: TGTGCCAGCAGCTTCGTTTCTAGCGGGGGAATCTACAATGAGCAGTTCTTC. Here the CDR3 is joined to the reference TRBV7-8 and TRBJ2-1 genes, and the full variable domain is: GAGVSQSPRYKVAKRGQDVALRCDPISGHVSLFWYQQALGQGPEFLTYFQNEAQLDKSGLPSDRFFAERPEGSVSTLKIQRTQQEDSAVYLCASSFVSSGGIYNEQFFGPGTRLTVL.